This T cell receptor (beta chain) was captured in a study of T-cell memory formation after mild COVID-19. Study-level information: Among the donors, TCR clusters were largely specific to each donor.

A 5'RACE reaction primed in the constant segment made cDNA libraries of TCR alpha and TCR beta, and these carried sample barcodes and UMIs. TCRdb re-analysed the 5' RACE reads in MiXCR, keeping a single row per CDR3 protein. The table shows under 400,000 distinct CDR3 sequences, with roughly 21% occurring only once. The V end lost 8 bases, the J end lost 7 bases, and 9 bases lay between the germline ends. This CDR3 has 11 amino acids. Specimen: PBMCs or a T cell subset sorted from them (not recorded which). This chain links TRBV12-3 or TRBV12-4 with TRBJ2-1, with D hard to call. The receptor was isolated from an adult woman who had mild COVID-19 (a few samples of this study predate the infection). Cell type and time point are not known. CDR3 sequence (DNA): TGTGCCAGCTCACCGGCGAATGAGCAGTTCTTC. It encodes CASSPANEQFF.